Below, 19 T cell receptor beta chains from the same sample are listed, as sequenced in a study of shared clonotypes between healthy human individuals. TCRdb keeps only in-frame clones here, not all; method: immunoSEQ multiplex PCR. The sample carries millions of clones, about 95% recorded once. The sample comprised naive CD4+ T cells sorted from blood. Subset noted: CD45RA+ positively selected. Receptor source: a man between 18 and 29 years old in good health.

This clone was counted a single time. The rearrangement joins TRBV30 to TRBJ2-2, with D possibly called TRBD1 or TRBD2 (5 bases each). With 4 bases removed from V and 6 bases from J, the gap between germline ends came to 12 bases. CDR1 and CDR2 (germline): GTSNPN, SVGIG (reference sequence). The CDR3 runs 13 residues. CDR3 DNA sequence: TGTGCCTGGATGAGAGGGGTATCCGGGGAGCTGTTTTTT. This gives the protein CAWMRGVSGELFF.

Points on this clone: This same CDR3 is encoded by further DNA sequences in the sample. The chain employs TRBV10-3 and TRBJ2-5; D gene ambiguous. Germline values: CDR1 ENHRY, CDR2 SYGVKD. The V gene lost 3 bases and the J gene lost 5 bases, with 4 bases spanning the gap. CDR3 length: 11 amino acids. The CDR3 DNA follows: TGTGCCATCAGTGATGGCGAGACCCAGTACTTC. Its translation is CAISDGETQYF.

This chain connects TRBV25-1 to TRBJ1-1; 8 bases fit TRBD1. Germline V CDR1 and CDR2: MGHDK, SYGVNS. The CDR3 is made up of 15 amino acids. With V trimmed by 3 bases and J by 1 base, 4 bases remained unmatched. DNA for the CDR3: TGTGCCAGCAGTGACCTACAGGGGGGGAACACTGAAGCTTTCTTT. This translates into CASSDLQGGNTEAFF.

The V gene is TRBV19, the J gene TRBJ2-2, with TRBD1 matching 8 bases. V lost 6 bases to trimming and J lost 3 bases; unmatched junction nucleotides: 0. The CDR3 sequence is 13 residues long. Per germline, CDR1 LNHDA and CDR2 SQIVND (reference sequence). The CDR3 sequence: CASRDRDTGELFF. The DNA for the CDR3 is TGTGCCAGTAGGGACAGGGACACCGGGGAGCTGTTTTTT.

The gene calls are TRBV6-5 and TRBJ2-7, with 8 bases lining up with TRBD2. The CDR3 contains 15 residues. The ends lost 5 bases at V and 2 bases at J; junction bases unmatched: 8. Germline V lookup: CDR1 MNHEY, CDR2 SVGAGI. The CDR3 reads CASSRGLDLTYEQYF. Written as DNA, the CDR3 is TGTGCCAGCAGTAGGGGACTAGACCTTACCTACGAGCAGTACTTC.

This clone was observed a single time. The chain joins TRBV4-3 to TRBJ2-7; D remains unclear. Looked up from germline, CDR1 is LGHNA and CDR2 is YSLEER. V was cut by 0 bases and J by 3 bases, with 9 bases left in between. The CDR3 consists of 14 residues. For the CDR3, the DNA is TGCGCCAGCAGCCAAGATCCGGGTCGCTACGAGCAGTACTTC. Its protein is CASSQDPGRYEQYF.

The CDR3 nucleotides read TGTGCCAGCAGCCAGGACCGCGGAACCTATGGCTACACCTTC. Its protein is CASSQDRGTYGYTF. V gene TRBV7-2 combines with J gene TRBJ1-2, with D hard to call. Trimming took off 5 bases at V and 4 bases at J, with 14 bases between the two ends. The CDR3 extends over 14 amino acids. Per the germline V gene, CDR1 is SGHTA and CDR2 is FQGNSA. The variable domain in full, completed from reference TRBV7-2 and TRBJ1-2, reads GAGVSQSPSNKVTEKGKDVELRCDPISGHTALYWYRQSLGQGLEFLIYFQGNSAPDKSGLPSDRFSAERTGGSVSTLTIQRTQQEDSAVYLCASSQDRGTYGYTFGSGTRLTVV.

This chain's CDR3 is CASSISWQPKGYTF. Here the CDR3 DNA reads TGTGCCAGTAGTATAAGTTGGCAGCCCAAGGGCTACACCTTC. V and J are TRBV19 and TRBJ1-2, with D uncertain. Looked up from germline, CDR1 is LNHDA and CDR2 is SQIVND (reference sequence). V lost 2 bases and J lost 8, with 15 bases in between. CDR3 length: 14 residues.

CDR3 residues: CASSLGGESRGKLFF. The DNA for the CDR3 is TGTGCCAGCAGCTTAGGAGGAGAGAGCAGGGGAAAACTGTTTTTT. The chain joins TRBV11-2 to TRBJ1-4; D is perhaps TRBD1 (6 bases). The ends were cut back, 1 base at V and 10 bases at J, with 16 bases in the middle. Per germline, CDR1 SGHAT and CDR2 FQNNGV. CDR3 length equals 15 residues.

V is TRBV6-6 and J is TRBJ1-2, with unresolved D. Germline CDR1 and CDR2: MNHNY and SVGAGI (reference sequence). This CDR3 is built from 14 residues. Trimming removed 1 base at V and 4 bases at J, with 10 bases between. CDR3 residues: CASSYLPPAYGYTF. DNA of the CDR3: TGTGCCAGCAGTTACTTGCCCCCTGCCTATGGCTACACCTTC.

The table lists this clone with a few counts. Other DNA sequences in this specimen translate into the identical CDR3. CDR3 in amino acids: CASSGGGNEQFF. As DNA, the CDR3 is TGTGCCAGCAGTGGCGGGGGCAATGAGCAGTTCTTC. The V gene is TRBV2, the J gene TRBJ2-1; TRBD2 agrees at 7 bases. Germline V lookup: CDR1 SNHLY, CDR2 FYNNEI. The CDR3 runs 12 residues. The trim removed 4 bases at V and 6 bases at J, leaving 0 bases unmatched. Filled out from reference TRBV2 and TRBJ2-1, the complete variable domain reads EPEVTQTPSHQVTQMGQEVILRCVPISNHLYFYWYRQILGQKVEFLVSFYNNEISEKSEIFDDQFSVERPDGSNFTLKIRSTKLEDSAMYFCASSGGGNEQFFGPGTRLTVL.

The chain joins TRBV28 to TRBJ1-2; TRBD1 matches at 7 bases. The V gene end was trimmed by 2 bases and the J gene end by 5 bases; junction bases not matched to a gene: 5. Germline CDR1 reads MDHEN; CDR2 reads SYDVKM. The CDR3 totals 14 residues. CDR3 region: CASSLVGTAYGYTF. CDR3 in DNA: TGTGCCAGCAGTTTAGTTGGGACAGCGTATGGCTACACCTTC.

This clone was recorded only once. This chain links TRBV5-6 with TRBJ1-2, with a weak D call TRBD1 (6 bases). Per germline, CDR1 SGHDT and CDR2 YYEEEE. V was shortened by 4 bases and J by 0 bases, with 13 bases between the two germline ends. The CDR3 has 15 residues. The CDR3 sequence: CASSRMDSPNYGYTF. DNA of the CDR3: TGTGCCAGCAGCCGGATGGACAGTCCTAACTATGGCTACACCTTC. Filled out from reference TRBV5-6 and TRBJ1-2, the complete variable domain reads DAGVTQSPTHLIKTRGQQVTLRCSPKSGHDTVSWYQQALGQGPQFIFQYYEEEERQRGNFPDRFSGHQFPNYSSELNVNALLLGDSALYLCASSRMDSPNYGYTFGSGTRLTVV.

The rearrangement links TRBV25-1 to TRBJ2-5, with a tentative D call TRBD2 (7 bases). Trimming took off 5 bases at V and 1 base at J, with 17 bases between the two ends. Germline-derived CDR1 and CDR2 are MGHDK and SYGVNS. The CDR3 length is 16 residues. The CDR3 sequence: CASSPLRGALQETQYF. The CDR3 nucleotides are TGTGCCAGCAGTCCCCTCCGGGGGGCCCTCCAAGAGACCCAGTACTTC.

The CDR3 is CASSASDRVGYTF. Written as DNA, the CDR3 is TGCGCCAGCAGCGCTTCGGACAGGGTTGGCTACACCTTC. The chain employs TRBV5-1 and TRBJ1-2, with TRBD1 matching 8 bases. Germline V lookup: CDR1 SGHRS, CDR2 YFSETQ. The CDR3 covers 13 residues. J was trimmed by 7 bases and V by 4 bases; bases with no gene match: 6.

V gene TRBV5-1 combines with J gene TRBJ1-4; tentatively, D is TRBD1 (5 bases). The CDR3 runs to 15 residues. Germline assignment: CDR1 SGHRS and CDR2 YFSETQ. V lost 1 base and J lost 4, with 11 bases in between. CDR3 sequence (DNA): TGCGCCAGCAGCTTGCAGGGCCAGAATAATGAAAAACTGTTTTTT. Its translation: CASSLQGQNNEKLFF.

The chain recombines TRBV6-1 with TRBJ2-1; D may be TRBD2 (7 bases). Trimming pared 0 bases from V and 5 bases from J, leaving 20 bases between. There are 18 residues in the CDR3. Germline assignment: CDR1 MNHNS and CDR2 SASEGT. CDR3 DNA sequence: TGTGCCAGCAGTGAAGCGATATGGGGGGGGGCCCGGAACAATGAGCAGTTCTTC. It codes for CASSEAIWGGARNNEQFF.

The chain uses TRBV19 and TRBJ1-6; tentative D call: TRBD1 (5 bases). The CDR3 covers 17 residues. From germline, CDR1 is LNHDA and CDR2 SQIVND (reference sequence). Trimming pared 3 bases from V and 7 bases from J, leaving 19 bases between. CDR3 in DNA: TGTGCCAGTAGTATGGCCACAGGAGTACTAGGGAATTCACCCCTCCACTTT. It translates to CASSMATGVLGNSPLHF.

J is TRBJ2-1 and V is TRBV29-1; TRBD1 or TRBD2 may be the D gene (5 bases each). The CDR3 is 12 amino acids. V lost 3 bases to trimming and J lost 6 bases, with 9 bases between them. Germline V gene sequence: CDR1 SQVTM, CDR2 ANQGSEA. The CDR3 loop reads CSVEGTINEQFF. The CDR3, as DNA: TGCAGCGTTGAGGGGACGATCAATGAGCAGTTCTTC.